Presented here are 8 T cell receptor beta chains from one specimen sequenced in a study of blood T cell repertoires in COVID-19. Repertoires were generated with immunoSEQ multiplex PCR, while TCRdb's copy carries only in-frame clones and drops some. In the table there are 450,000 to 500,000 clones, around 90% of which are singletons. Material for sequencing was PBMCs or T cells enriched from blood (not recorded which). The source is a woman under 30 who had recovered from COVID-19.

This chain uses TRBV29-1 with TRBJ1-1, with 9 bases that match TRBD1. Germline-derived CDR1 and CDR2 are SQVTM and ANQGSEA. Trimming removed 5 bases from V and 4 bases from J; junction bases left unmatched: 5. The CDR3 extends over 13 amino acids. CDR3 residues: CSVSTDRGTEAFF. For the CDR3, the DNA is TGCAGCGTTAGCACGGACAGGGGCACTGAAGCTTTCTTT.

The J gene is TRBJ1-1, the V gene TRBV5-6; no reliable D call. Germline lookup yields CDR1 SGHDT and CDR2 YYEEEE. The CDR3 has 12 residues. Trimming left V 1 base short and J 10 bases short, with 11 bases between. CDR3 nucleotide sequence: TGTGCCAGCAGCTTGTGGGCGGAGGGAGCTTTCTTT. The encoded protein is CASSLWAEGAFF.

The chain couples TRBV28 to TRBJ1-5; D might be TRBD1 (6 bases). The ends were cut back, 5 bases at V and 3 bases at J, with 14 bases in the middle. Germline CDR1 reads MDHEN; CDR2 reads SYDVKM. The CDR3 is 15 residues long. CDR3 sequence reads: CASSLGRGFNQPQHF. In nucleotides, the CDR3 is TGTGCCAGCAGTCTGGGCAGGGGATTCAATCAGCCCCAGCATTTT.

V usage is TRBV15 and J usage is TRBJ1-4, with 11 bases that match TRBD1. Germline V gene sequence: CDR1 LNHNV, CDR2 YYDKDF (reference sequence). V shed 3 bases and J 5 bases; nucleotides not matched to a gene: 5. The CDR3 contains 16 residues. The CDR3 DNA reads TGTGCCACCAGCAGGTCTAGGACAGGGGGCAATGAAAAACTGTTTTTT. Translating it yields CATSRSRTGGNEKLFF. Combining the CDR3 with reference TRBV15 and TRBJ1-4 gives the whole variable domain DAMVIQNPRYQVTQFGKPVTLSCSQTLNHNVMYWYQQKSSQAPKLLFHYYDKDFNNEADTPDNFQSRRPNTSFCFLDIRSPGLGDTAMYLCATSRSRTGGNEKLFFGSGTQLSVL.

The chain employs TRBV4-1 and TRBJ1-2; maybe TRBD1 (5 bases). V dropped 0 bases and J dropped 4 bases, with 12 bases sitting between them. The CDR3 spans 15 residues. Germline V gives CDR1 MGHRA, CDR2 YSYEKL. This CDR3 reads CASSQEMKGFYGYTF. The CDR3 nucleotides are TGCGCCAGCAGCCAAGAGATGAAGGGGTTCTATGGCTACACCTTC.

V and J are TRBV7-9 and TRBJ1-5; 8 bases line up with TRBD1. After removal of 4 bases from V and 5 bases from J, the junction contained 4 bases not matched to a gene. The CDR3 totals 14 residues. Germline V gives CDR1 SEHNR, CDR2 FQNEAQ (reference sequence). CDR3 residues: CASSSDRADQPQHF. CDR3 nucleotides: TGTGCCAGCAGCTCGGACAGGGCGGATCAGCCCCAGCATTTT.

Details on this clone: Likely a read error: the CDR3 ends without its conserved phenylalanine or tryptophan. The limits of the CDR3 on the DNA are not certain, so only TCRdb's listed CDR3 is given. V gene TRBV6-1 combines with J gene TRBJ2-7; TRBD2, the table's D call, lacks a check against the DNA. Germline CDR1 and CDR2: MNHNS and SASEGT. The CDR3 has 10 residues if both end residues are counted. CDR3 sequence: CASSDGRQTI.

The chain links TRBV28 to TRBJ1-6; perhaps TRBD1 as D (5 bases). CDR1 and CDR2 from the germline V gene are MDHEN and SYDVKM. V lost 10 bases to trimming and J lost 7 bases, with 17 bases between them. This CDR3 has 14 residues. The DNA for the CDR3 is TGTGCCACCCCCGGGGAGGGGCGCAATTCACCCCTCCACTTT. Protein product: CATPGEGRNSPLHF.